This entry features one T cell receptor beta chain sequence. The antigen is undetermined. This sample stems from a study of T cell responses to AZD1222 COVID-19 vaccine. Overall study findings and caveats: Donors were largely white British and mainly female; clonal diversity was possibly underestimated. Dominant CD4 TCR responses targeted spike regions 160-218 and 743-854. Nearly half of unique spike-specific TCRs reportedly avoided B.1.351 and B.1.1.7 mutated regions. Vaccination with two AZD1222 doses was followed by a rise in Spike-specific TCR breadth and depth.

The protocol was immunoSEQ multiplex PCR, while the TCRdb copy is restricted to in-frame clones and leaves out a portion. Seen here are some 150,000 clones, over 75% observed once, and the top ten hold approximately 8%. Losses at the gene ends were 6 bases for V and 5 bases for J; bases not matched to a gene: 7. CDR3 length equals 14 residues. Per the germline V gene, CDR1 is MNHEY and CDR2 is SMNVEV (reference sequence). The chain couples TRBV27 to TRBJ1-2, with 9 bases matching TRBD1. This TCR derives from an adult who received the MenACWY meningococcal vaccine as a control. The sample in question was peripheral blood, obtained 28 days after the second dose of the MenACWY control vaccine. CDR3 amino acids: CASRKTGGGYGYTF. The DNA of the CDR3 is TGTGCCAGCAGGAAAACAGGGGGCGGGTATGGCTACACCTTC.